The 22 T cell receptor beta chains in this list originate from one sample, sequenced in a study of T cells in Graves' hyperthyroidism and ophthalmopathy. RNA transcripts were the template for amplifying TCR beta CDR3 regions. Using the HTBI primer set, a first-round RT-PCR was run on the TCR CDR3. From the multiplex PCR reads, TCRdb called clonotypes with MiXCR, one entry per CDR3 protein. This sample has some 550,000 distinct CDR3 sequences, with less than 25% found just once. What was sequenced was blood. These receptor sequences come from a man younger than 30 with Graves' hyperthyroidism.

In this sample, this clonotype turned up a few times. The chain uses TRBV28 and TRBJ1-1; 9 bases are a match to TRBD1. This CDR3 has 16 amino acids. V lost 6 bases, J lost 6 bases, and 14 bases stayed unmatched. CDR1 is MDHEN and CDR2 is SYDVKM in the germline V gene. The CDR3 is CASSQQRDRVWPEAFF. The CDR3 bases are TGTGCCAGCAGCCAACAACGGGACAGGGTATGGCCTGAAGCTTTCTTT.

Ten or more counts support this clonotype. The V call is TRBV12-3 or TRBV12-4, the J call TRBJ2-2; D call uncertain. Trimming removed 11 bases from V and 6 bases from J, with 10 bases in between. The CDR3 contains 11 residues. The CDR3: CACLGPGELFF. CDR3 bases: TGTGCCTGCCTTGGGCCCGGGGAGCTGTTTTTT.

This clonotype has at least ten counts. V usage is TRBV28 and J usage is TRBJ1-1, with 8 bases aligning to TRBD1. The CDR3 has 15 residues. With V trimmed by 6 bases and J by 5 bases, 11 bases remained unmatched. Germline assignment: CDR1 MDHEN and CDR2 SYDVKM. CDR3 amino acids: CASRTDRGGSTEAFF. In DNA, the CDR3 is TGTGCCAGCAGGACAGACAGGGGTGGAAGTACTGAAGCTTTCTTT. Combining the CDR3 with reference TRBV28 and TRBJ1-1 gives the whole variable domain DVKVTQSSRYLVKRTGEKVFLECVQDMDHENMFWYRQDPGLGLRLIYFSYDVKMKEKGDIPEGYSVSREKKERFSLILESASTNQTSMYLCASRTDRGGSTEAFFGQGTRLTVV.

This clonotype was observed many times. The chain combines TRBV12-3 or TRBV12-4 with TRBJ2-2; possibly TRBD1 or TRBD2 for D (5 bases each). CDR3 length: 16 amino acids. Trimming left V 2 bases short and J 6 bases short, with 16 bases between. CDR3 loop: CASSLRLRMGPGELFF. CDR3 sequence (DNA): TGTGCCAGCAGTTTACGCCTGAGAATGGGACCCGGGGAGCTGTTTTTT.

This clonotype was counted ten times or more. The J gene is TRBJ2-5, the V gene TRBV25-1; 8 positions agree with TRBD2. The germline CDR1 and CDR2 sequences are MGHDK and SYGVNS. The CDR3 is 14 amino acids. Trimming cost V 5 bases and J 5 bases; bases outside gene matches: 7. In DNA form, the CDR3 reads TGTGCCAGCAGTCAAGCGGGGGCGGGGGAGACCCAGTACTTC. It yields the protein CASSQAGAGETQYF.

This clonotype was detected many times. The chain has TRBV6-5 and TRBJ2-7; 8 positions agree with TRBD1. Germline assignment: CDR1 MNHEY and CDR2 SVGAGI. The V and J ends lost 5 bases and 5 bases, in that order; junction bases with no gene match: 8. The CDR3 consists of 14 residues. The CDR3 nucleotides read TGTGCCAGCAGTACACGACAGGGGTTCGACGAGCAGTACTTC. Translated, it gives CASSTRQGFDEQYF.

Ten or more counts support this clonotype. The chain couples TRBV5-1 to TRBJ2-2, with D possibly matching TRBD1 (6 bases). The V and J ends lost 4 bases and 1 base respectively, with 14 bases between them. There are 16 residues in the CDR3. CDR1 SGHRS and CDR2 YFSETQ come from the germline V gene. CDR3 nucleotide sequence: TGCGCCAGCAGCCCAACCCTGACAGGGAACACCGGGGAGCTGTTTTTT. This gives the protein CASSPTLTGNTGELFF.

This clonotype was seen a handful of times. J is TRBJ2-7 and V is TRBV29-1, with 11 bases lining up with TRBD1. The germline gives CDR1 SQVTM, CDR2 ANQGSEA. The junction had 11 bases not matched to a gene; V was cut back by 7 bases and J by 3 bases. This CDR3 is 15 amino acids long. The CDR3 bases are TGCAGCGCCGCGCCCCGGACAGGGGGCCTCTACGAGCAGTACTTC. Protein product: CSAAPRTGGLYEQYF.

The chain recombines TRBV7-8 with TRBJ2-2; possibly TRBD2 for D (6 bases). The CDR3 consists of 14 residues. Trimming pared 5 bases from V and 7 bases from J, leaving 14 bases between. Germline V gene sequence: CDR1 SGHVS, CDR2 FQNEAQ. The CDR3 sequence is CASSQVLEGGELFF. CDR3 sequence (DNA): TGTGCCAGCAGCCAAGTGTTGGAGGGCGGGGAGCTGTTTTTT.

This clonotype was seen repeatedly, ten times or more. The J gene is TRBJ1-5, the V gene TRBV28; TRBD1 might be the D (5 bases). Germline V gene lookup returns CDR1 MDHEN and CDR2 SYDVKM. There are 17 residues in the CDR3. Trimming stripped 5 bases from V and 2 bases from J, with 19 bases between. For the CDR3, the DNA is TGTGCCAGCAGTCCCACCCTGGGACGGGGTGGCAATCAGCCCCAGCATTTT. Encoded protein: CASSPTLGRGGNQPQHF.

This clonotype was seen at least ten times. The chain links TRBV28 to TRBJ2-7; D possibly corresponds to TRBD2 (7 bases). From germline, CDR1 is MDHEN and CDR2 SYDVKM. V shed 4 bases and J shed 2 bases, with 12 bases lying between them. The CDR3 has 14 residues. The chain's CDR3 is CASSSSGGPYEQYF. CDR3 nucleotide sequence: TGTGCCAGCAGTTCCTCGGGGGGCCCCTACGAGCAGTACTTC. Full variable domain (remainder filled in from reference TRBV28 and TRBJ2-7): DVKVTQSSRYLVKRTGEKVFLECVQDMDHENMFWYRQDPGLGLRLIYFSYDVKMKEKGDIPEGYSVSREKKERFSLILESASTNQTSMYLCASSSSGGPYEQYFGPGTRLTVT.

CDR3 DNA: TGTGCCAGCAGTTCCCCAGGGGGCACCACCGGGGAGCTGTTTTTT. Residues: CASSSPGGTTGELFF. The J gene is TRBJ2-2, the V gene TRBV28; the match to TRBD1 covers 8 bases. The CDR3 extends over 15 amino acids. With 4 bases clipped from V and 4 bases from J, the junction kept 5 bases outside the gene matches. The germline gives CDR1 MDHEN, CDR2 SYDVKM. Full variable domain (outside the CDR3, taken from reference TRBV28 and TRBJ2-2): DVKVTQSSRYLVKRTGEKVFLECVQDMDHENMFWYRQDPGLGLRLIYFSYDVKMKEKGDIPEGYSVSREKKERFSLILESASTNQTSMYLCASSSPGGTTGELFFGEGSRLTVL.

This clonotype was counted many times. The genes are TRBV2 and TRBJ2-5, with 12 bases aligning to TRBD1. This CDR3 has 15 amino acids. The germline CDR1 and CDR2 sequences are SNHLY and FYNNEI. J was trimmed by 5 bases and V by 6 bases; bases with no gene match: 7. CDR3 bases: TGTGCCAGCAGCCCAGGGACAGGGGGCTGGGAGACCCAGTACTTC. Translation gives CASSPGTGGWETQYF.

This clonotype was seen ten or more times. The chain combines TRBV12-3 or TRBV12-4 with TRBJ1-2, with 8 nucleotides matching TRBD1. This CDR3 region has 14 residues. V lost 4 bases and J lost 4; bases outside the gene matches: 5. The CDR3 here is CASSSTGAGYGYTF. The CDR3 DNA reads TGTGCCAGCAGTTCGACAGGGGCGGGCTATGGCTACACCTTC.

The table lists this clonotype with many counts. This chain links TRBV19 with TRBJ1-2, with TRBD1 matching over 8 bases. CDR3 length: 11 residues. Germline assignment: CDR1 LNHDA and CDR2 SQIVND (reference sequence). The V gene end was trimmed by 10 bases and the J gene end by 8 bases; junction bases not matched to a gene: 6. CDR3 region: CATRTGRGYTF. CDR3 bases: TGTGCCACCCGGACAGGGCGCGGCTACACCTTC.

This clonotype showed up many times. The CDR3, as DNA: TGTGCCAGCAGTTACCTTCTACGGGACAGGGACGAATTACAAGAGACCCAGTACTTC. Its protein product is CASSYLLRDRDELQETQYF. V usage is TRBV6-5 and J usage is TRBJ2-5; TRBD1 matches at 9 bases. V lost 2 bases, J lost 2 bases, and 15 bases stayed unmatched. This CDR3 is 19 amino acids long. CDR1 and CDR2 (germline): MNHEY, SVGAGI.

This clonotype was seen many times. The rearrangement uses TRBV28 and TRBJ1-1, with 8 bases fitting TRBD1. V dropped 6 bases and J dropped 5; count of bases not matched to a gene: 11. This CDR3 spans 15 amino acids. Germline V gene lookup returns CDR1 MDHEN and CDR2 SYDVKM. The CDR3 coding sequence is TGTGCCAGCAGCGGACAGGGCGAGTGGACTACTGAAGCTTTCTTT. It is translated as CASSGQGEWTTEAFF.

This clonotype was seen more than once but under ten times. The chain is built from TRBV5-1 and TRBJ2-5, with 7 bases that match TRBD2. The CDR3 runs 16 residues. The V segment lost 6 bases and the J segment 5 bases; nucleotides outside the gene matches: 16. Per the germline V gene, CDR1 is SGHRS and CDR2 is YFSETQ. The CDR3 here is CASNPDERGLFETQYF. CDR3 nucleotides: TGCGCCAGCAACCCCGATGAGCGGGGCCTTTTCGAGACCCAGTACTTC.

This chain joins TRBV12-3 or TRBV12-4 and TRBJ2-5, with 11 bases fitting TRBD2. V shed 0 bases, J shed 5 bases, and the junction held 5 bases outside the gene matches. The CDR3 length is 16 residues. The CDR3: CASSLALLAGVETQYF. The CDR3 bases are TGTGCCAGCAGTTTAGCGCTACTAGCGGGAGTTGAGACCCAGTACTTC.

The table lists this clonotype with many counts. Germline is not matched at one junction end, which may reflect a read error. The J gene is TRBJ1-5, the V gene TRBV28; no firm D call. This CDR3 contains 13 residues. CDR1 and CDR2 (germline): MDHEN, SYDVKM. CDR3 residues: CASNLLGNQPQHF. In DNA, the CDR3 is TGTGCCAGCAATTTACTAGGTAATCAGCCCCAGCATTTT.

The chain carries TRBV3-1 and TRBJ1-3; D is possibly TRBD1 (5 bases). Germline V gene data show CDR1 as LGHDT and CDR2 as YNNKEL (reference sequence). With 0 bases removed from V and 0 bases from J, the gap between germline ends came to 15 bases. The CDR3 runs to 18 residues. The CDR3 DNA is TGTGCCAGCAGCCAAGAAAGAGGAGGGACCTACTCTGGAAACACCATATATTTT. The encoded protein is CASSQERGGTYSGNTIYF.

There are a few counts of this clonotype. The chain uses TRBV28 and TRBJ1-1, with a tentative D call TRBD1 (5 bases). This CDR3 has 15 amino acids. Trimming shortened V by 6 bases and J by 3 bases, and 17 bases separated the two germline ends. Germline V gene lookup returns CDR1 MDHEN and CDR2 SYDVKM. CDR3 amino acids: CASSLLILQDTEAFF. CDR3 nucleotide sequence: TGTGCCAGCAGCTTACTCATTCTACAGGACACTGAAGCTTTCTTT.